This TCR beta chain was observed in a study of CD4+ T cells in melanoma. Broader study findings: In melanoma, neoantigen-specific CD4+ T cells reportedly differed in differentiation state. CD8+ T cell, macrophage and B cell function reportedly correlated with neoantigen-specific CD4+ T cells.

This clone was counted between two and nine times. Its antigen is still unknown. Method: immunoSEQ multiplex PCR; TCRdb's copy keeps in-frame clones and lacks some. Of 13,000 to 15,000 clones listed, around 70% were seen once; the top ten hold approximately 11%. Trimming removed 4 bases from V and 2 bases from J, with 7 bases in between. Germline CDR1 and CDR2: MGHRA and YSYEKL. The CDR3 runs 13 residues. The chain employs TRBV4-1 and TRBJ2-3, with no clear D. Specimen: cells from a culture (not recorded whether cultured in vitro). This sequence was found in a human donor with melanoma. The CDR3 loop reads CASSLRTTDTQYF. The CDR3 coding sequence is TGCGCCAGCAGCCTCCGGACCACAGATACGCAGTATTTT.